These 12 T cell receptor beta chains were all obtained from the same sample, sequenced in a study of blood T cell repertoires in COVID-19. Libraries were prepared by immunoSEQ multiplex PCR; TCRdb keeps only in-frame clonotypes and omits some of them. Of approximately 230,000 clones listed, around nine tenths were seen once; the top ten hold 3.5% to 5%. The specimen sequenced was PBMCs or T cells enriched from blood (not recorded which). The receptors originated from a woman aged 25 to 39 who had recovered from COVID-19.

The chain recombines TRBV13 with TRBJ1-3; D is unclear. The CDR3 length is 12 residues. V was trimmed by 5 bases and J by 4 bases, leaving 6 bases between them. Germline CDR1 is PRHDT and CDR2 is FYEKMQ (reference sequence). CDR3 sequence (DNA): TGTGCCAGCAGCCGTAGAGGAAACACCATATATTTT. Its protein is CASSRRGNTIYF.

The chain carries TRBV5-6 and TRBJ1-1; D is perhaps TRBD1 (5 bases). Germline V gene sequence: CDR1 SGHDT, CDR2 YYEEEE. This CDR3 has 15 residues. Trimming removed 0 bases at V and 0 bases at J, with 9 bases between. The CDR3 sequence: CASSLGQLMNTEAFF. CDR3 bases: TGTGCCAGCAGCTTGGGACAGCTCATGAACACTGAAGCTTTCTTT.

The chain joins TRBV7-9 to TRBJ1-1; TRBD1 might be the D (6 bases). Between the trimmed V and J ends, which lost 4 bases and 0 bases, there was a span of 24 bases. Germline V CDR1 and CDR2: SEHNR, FQNEAQ (reference sequence). This CDR3 comprises 19 residues. CDR3 sequence (DNA): TGTGCCAGCAGCTCTACTCCGGACAGAAGTTTTTTCATGAACACTGAAGCTTTCTTT. It codes for CASSSTPDRSFFMNTEAFF.

The rearrangement joins TRBV7-9 to TRBJ2-1; 7 nucleotides line up with TRBD2. The CDR3 loop spans 12 amino acids. Germline CDR1 reads SEHNR; CDR2 reads FQNEAQ (reference sequence). V was pared by 6 bases and J by 4 bases, with 0 bases of the junction left unmatched. The DNA of the CDR3 is TGTGCCAGCAGAGCGGGGTACAATGAGCAGTTCTTC. Protein: CASRAGYNEQFF.

This rearrangement joins TRBV9 to TRBJ2-2, with TRBD2 as a possible D gene (5 bases). V was trimmed by 1 base and J by 1 base, leaving 11 bases between them. Germline values: CDR1 SGDLS, CDR2 YYNGEE. The CDR3 covers 16 residues. The chain's CDR3 is CASSVRERQNTGELFF. The CDR3 DNA sequence: TGTGCCAGCAGCGTAAGAGAGCGGCAGAACACCGGGGAGCTGTTTTTT.

The rearrangement joins TRBV4-3 to TRBJ2-1; a possible D gene is TRBD1 (6 bases). The CDR3 loop spans 18 amino acids. The germline V and J ends were trimmed by 0 bases and 4 bases, with 19 bases remaining between them. Per the germline V gene, CDR1 is LGHNA and CDR2 is YSLEER. The DNA for the CDR3 is TGCGCCAGCAGCCAAGATCTATTTTCGGACAGTGTATACAATGAGCAGTTCTTC. Its protein is CASSQDLFSDSVYNEQFF.

The J gene is TRBJ1-4, the V gene TRBV7-8; D might be TRBD1 (6 bases). Between the trimmed V and J ends, which lost 0 bases and 5 bases, there was a span of 10 bases. Germline CDR1 reads SGHVS; CDR2 reads FQNEAQ. The CDR3 loop spans 15 amino acids. This CDR3 is CASSLAGQRNEKLFF. DNA of the CDR3: TGTGCCAGCAGCTTAGCAGGACAGAGGAATGAAAAACTGTTTTTT.

The chain has TRBV7-8 and TRBJ1-5, with 10 bases identical to TRBD1. Germline V gene lookup returns CDR1 SGHVS and CDR2 FQNEAQ. With V trimmed by 2 bases and J by 4 bases, 5 bases remained unmatched. This CDR3 contains 16 residues. CDR3 sequence: CASSLFRQGANQPQHF. In DNA, the CDR3 is TGTGCCAGCAGCTTATTTAGACAGGGGGCAAATCAGCCCCAGCATTTT.

This chain connects TRBV7-8 to TRBJ1-1; D perhaps matches TRBD1 (5 bases). CDR3 size: 14 residues. V shed 7 bases and J shed 8 bases, with 20 bases lying between them. The V gene's germline CDR1 is SGHVS and CDR2 FQNEAQ. Here the CDR3 DNA reads TGTGCCAGCATCAGTGGGGCAGGTTCGGTCGAAGCTTTCTTT. Protein product: CASISGAGSVEAFF.

The chain has TRBV28 and TRBJ1-2; D call uncertain. CDR1 is MDHEN and CDR2 is SYDVKM in the germline V gene. Trimming left V 6 bases short and J 8 bases short, with 13 bases between. CDR3 length: 12 amino acids. The CDR3 DNA reads TGTGCCAGCAGCCGGAGTGAGAGCGGCTACACCTTC. Its translation: CASSRSESGYTF.

The rearrangement links TRBV28 to TRBJ1-6, with 8 positions matching TRBD1. The CDR3 sequence is 15 residues long. CDR1 and CDR2 (germline): MDHEN, SYDVKM. With 5 bases clipped from V and 9 bases from J, the junction kept 9 bases outside the gene matches. CDR3 sequence reads: CASSTPGGEGSPLHF. CDR3 coding DNA: TGTGCCAGCAGTACCCCAGGGGGCGAAGGTTCACCCCTCCACTTT.

The chain carries TRBV7-6 and TRBJ1-2; TRBD1 might be the D (5 bases). CDR1 is SGHVS, CDR2 FNYEAQ, per germline. Trimming took 1 base from V and 5 from J, leaving 17 bases between them. The CDR3 spans 16 residues. In nucleotides, the CDR3 is TGTGCCAGCAGCTTAGGTCTGAGGGGTGCGGGGTATGGCTACACCTTC. It yields the protein CASSLGLRGAGYGYTF.